The 8 T cell receptor beta chains given below trace back to one sample, sequenced in a study of blood T cell repertoires in COVID-19. Clones were sequenced by immunoSEQ multiplex PCR, and TCRdb holds only the in-frame ones, with some missing. The table lists some 400,000 clones, roughly 89% of them singletons. The sample comprised PBMCs or T cells enriched from blood (not recorded which). The receptors come from a woman aged 30 to 39 who had recovered from COVID-19.

Note on this clone: Additional DNA sequences in this sample encode the identical CDR3. This sequence joins TRBV5-4 and TRBJ2-7; TRBD1 matches at 9 bases. The CDR3 is 14 amino acids. The germline V gene has CDR1 SGHNT and CDR2 YYREEE (reference sequence). The ends lost 4 bases at V and 4 bases at J; junction bases unmatched: 6. The CDR3, as DNA: TGTGCCAGCAGCCCGGGACAGGGACGGTACGAGCAGTACTTC. Amino acids: CASSPGQGRYEQYF.

This chain connects TRBV11-2 to TRBJ2-1; D unresolved. The CDR3 is 11 amino acids. V lost 1 base and J 8 bases, leaving 3 bases between the germline ends. The germline V gene encodes CDR1 SGHAT and CDR2 FQNNGV. The CDR3 loop reads CASSLVYEQFF. Written as DNA, the CDR3 is TGTGCCAGCAGCTTAGTATATGAGCAGTTCTTC.

The J gene is TRBJ2-2, the V gene TRBV7-9; 10 bases align to TRBD1. CDR3 length: 19 amino acids. The trim removed 5 bases at V and 5 bases at J, leaving 17 bases unmatched. Per germline, CDR1 SEHNR and CDR2 FQNEAQ (reference sequence). This CDR3 is CASSTTGTGAPGVTGELFF. The CDR3, as DNA: TGTGCCAGCAGCACAACCGGGACAGGGGCCCCAGGTGTGACCGGGGAGCTGTTTTTT.

V usage is TRBV28 and J usage is TRBJ2-2; tentative D call: TRBD2 (5 bases). This CDR3 is 15 amino acids long. Trimming removed 4 bases at V and 3 bases at J, with 12 bases between. Germline-derived CDR1 and CDR2 are MDHEN and SYDVKM. In nucleotides, the CDR3 is TGTGCCAGCAGTTCGCCTCTAGCAGACACCGGGGAGCTGTTTTTT. Translating it yields CASSSPLADTGELFF.

The gene calls are TRBV30 and TRBJ2-2; 7 nucleotides agree with TRBD2. The CDR3 totals 14 residues. The germline CDR1 and CDR2 sequences are GTSNPN and SVGIG (reference sequence). J lost 5 bases, V lost 3 bases, and 6 bases had no gene match. The CDR3 loop reads CAWRRGSYTGELFF. The CDR3 DNA is TGTGCCTGGAGGCGGGGGTCGTATACCGGGGAGCTGTTTTTT.

The chain is built from TRBV9 and TRBJ2-3; 7 bases line up with TRBD2. This CDR3 is built from 15 residues. Trimming cost V 3 bases and J 2 bases; bases outside gene matches: 6. The germline V gene encodes CDR1 SGDLS and CDR2 YYNGEE. CDR3 region: CASSASGGDTDTQYF. CDR3 sequence (DNA): TGTGCCAGCAGCGCTTCGGGGGGAGACACAGATACGCAGTATTTT.

The rearrangement links TRBV28 to TRBJ2-1, with 12 bases fitting TRBD2. Trimming took 3 bases from V and 6 from J; bases not matched to a gene: 12. The CDR3 has 18 residues. CDR1 and CDR2 from the germline V gene are MDHEN and SYDVKM. The CDR3 protein is CASSFPSTSGRSRNEQFF. Here the CDR3 DNA reads TGTGCCAGCAGTTTTCCCAGCACTAGCGGGAGGTCCCGCAATGAGCAGTTCTTC.

The chain uses TRBV23-1 and TRBJ1-4; no firm D call. TRBV23-1 is annotated as an ORF whose role is uncertain. The CDR3 runs to 15 residues. With 5 bases removed from V and 11 bases from J, the gap between germline ends came to 21 bases. The CDR3 reads CASSFRPTTTGKLFF. CDR3 nucleotides: TGCGCCAGCAGTTTTCGACCCACCACCACGGGGAAACTGTTTTTT.